This T cell receptor (beta chain) emerged from a study of blood T cells in healthy people across ages. The study's findings and limits: Donor CMV status was unknown, possibly confounding expanded clonotype changes. It was held that the diversity estimates obtained from one million T cells were underestimates. Unsorted PBMCs prevented conclusive naive versus antigen-experienced comparison.

Germline V gene data show CDR1 as LNHNV and CDR2 as YYDKDF (reference sequence). The ends were cut back, 1 base at V and 2 bases at J, with 12 bases in the middle. The CDR3 length is 15 residues. Sample-barcoded 5' priming and a J-beta primer mix drove a second PCR of about 7 to 12 cycles. A template-switch adaptor that had 12 random nucleotides put a tag on each cDNA molecule. MiXCR, run by TCRdb on the 5' RACE reads, gives a single entry per CDR3 protein. The sample consists of approximately 850,000 distinct CDR3 sequences, 58% of them appearing once. On this clonotype itself: Its antigen remains unidentified.

Sequencing used blood. The chain joins TRBV15 to TRBJ2-7; D is ambiguous. The receptor was derived from a man aged 30 to 45 in good health. The CDR3 DNA reads as TGTGCCACCAGCAGAGGTGAACAGCCTACCTACGAGCAGTACTTC. It specifies CATSRGEQPTYEQYF.